This TCR beta chain was recorded in a study of T cell repertoires in cytomegalovirus infection. Findings of the study overall: What dominated the ex vivo response were HLA-C-restricted CMV-specific TCR beta clonotypes.

With regard to this clonotype: What it binds is not known.

There are 17 residues in the CDR3. V shed 0 bases and J shed 0 bases, with 10 bases lying between them. Per the germline V gene, CDR1 is SGHDT and CDR2 is YYEEEE. TCRdb itself ran the reads through MiXCR, one entry per CDR3 protein. The sample records 100,000 to 150,000 distinct CDR3 sequences, about 10% being singletons. Sequencing was performed on PBMCs. This sequence originates from a human donor in good health (CMV status not recorded). Some clones in this sample may be carry-over from other donors' samples. The V and J genes are TRBV5-6 and TRBJ2-6; D gene unclear. In DNA, the CDR3 is TGTGCCAGCAGCTTGGATGCTTTCACCTCTGGGGCCAACGTCCTGACTTTC. Protein: CASSLDAFTSGANVLTF.